This section outlines one TCR beta chain sequence together with its context. Its matching antigen is unknown. There are 12 residues in the CDR3. Per the germline V gene, CDR1 is GTSNPN and CDR2 is SVGIG (reference sequence). Trimming took 2 bases from V and 4 from J, leaving 8 bases between them. This entry belongs to a study of graft-versus-host responses after intestinal transplantation. The method was immunoSEQ multiplex PCR; TCRdb's version includes in-frame clones alone and lacks a portion of them. The sample lists some 82,000 clones; more than 75% were seen once. The material sequenced was unstimulated CD8+ T cells sorted from spleen or lymph node cells, taken before transplant. The clonotype comes from a human donor who was the organ donor for an intestinal transplant. The chain couples TRBV30 to TRBJ1-1; D gene uncertain. CDR3 sequence reads: CAWSTVGTEAFF. Written as DNA, the CDR3 is TGTGCCTGGAGTACGGTCGGCACTGAAGCTTTCTTT.